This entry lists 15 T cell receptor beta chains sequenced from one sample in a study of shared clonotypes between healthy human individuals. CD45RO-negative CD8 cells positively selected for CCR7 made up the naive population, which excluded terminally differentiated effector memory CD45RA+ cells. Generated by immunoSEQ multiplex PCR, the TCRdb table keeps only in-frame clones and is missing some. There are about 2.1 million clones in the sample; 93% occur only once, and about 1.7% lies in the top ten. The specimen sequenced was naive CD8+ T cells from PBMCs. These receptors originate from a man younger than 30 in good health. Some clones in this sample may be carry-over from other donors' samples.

CDR3 region: CSAEGLVIDTQYF. Here the CDR3 DNA reads TGCAGCGCCGAGGGACTAGTAATAGATACGCAGTATTTT. V usage is TRBV29-1 and J usage is TRBJ2-3; TRBD2 agrees at 8 bases. The junction had 8 bases not matched to a gene; V was cut back by 7 bases and J by 5 bases. CDR3 length: 13 amino acids. Germline V gives CDR1 SQVTM, CDR2 ANQGSEA.

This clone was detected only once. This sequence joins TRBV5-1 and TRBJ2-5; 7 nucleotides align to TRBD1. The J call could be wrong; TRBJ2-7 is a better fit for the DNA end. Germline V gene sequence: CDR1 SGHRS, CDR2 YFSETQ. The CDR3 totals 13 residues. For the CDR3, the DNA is TGCGCCATCTCACAAGGGGGCCGCTACGAGCAGTACTTC. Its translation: CAISQGGRYEQYF.

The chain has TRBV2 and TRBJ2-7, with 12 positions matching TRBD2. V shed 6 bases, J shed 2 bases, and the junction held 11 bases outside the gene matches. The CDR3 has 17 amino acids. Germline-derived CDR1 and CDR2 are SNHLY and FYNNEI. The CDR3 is CASSAFGTSGLTYEQYF. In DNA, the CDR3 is TGTGCCAGCAGCGCCTTTGGGACTAGCGGGCTAACCTACGAGCAGTACTTC. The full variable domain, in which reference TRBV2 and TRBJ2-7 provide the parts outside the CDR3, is EPEVTQTPSHQVTQMGQEVILRCVPISNHLYFYWYRQILGQKVEFLVSFYNNEISEKSEIFDDQFSVERPDGSNFTLKIRSTKLEDSAMYFCASSAFGTSGLTYEQYFGPGTRLTVT.

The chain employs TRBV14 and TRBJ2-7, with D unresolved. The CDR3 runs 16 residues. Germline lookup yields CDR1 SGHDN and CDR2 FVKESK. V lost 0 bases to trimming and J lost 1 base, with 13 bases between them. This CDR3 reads CASSQDRRLGSYEQYF. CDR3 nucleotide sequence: TGTGCCAGCAGCCAAGATCGAAGGCTGGGGTCCTACGAGCAGTACTTC.

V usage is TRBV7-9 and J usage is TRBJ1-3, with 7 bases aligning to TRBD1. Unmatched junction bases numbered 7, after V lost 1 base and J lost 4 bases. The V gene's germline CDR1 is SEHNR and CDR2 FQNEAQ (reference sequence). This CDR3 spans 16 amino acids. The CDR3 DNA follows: TGTGCCAGCAGCTTAGGACAGGGAGAAAGGGGAAACACCATATATTTT. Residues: CASSLGQGERGNTIYF.

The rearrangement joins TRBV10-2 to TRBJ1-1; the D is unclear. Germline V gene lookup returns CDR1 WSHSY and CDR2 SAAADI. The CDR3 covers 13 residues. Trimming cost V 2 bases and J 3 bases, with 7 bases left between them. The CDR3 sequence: CASSEEGDTEAFF. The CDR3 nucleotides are TGCGCCAGCAGTGAGGAGGGAGACACTGAAGCTTTCTTT.

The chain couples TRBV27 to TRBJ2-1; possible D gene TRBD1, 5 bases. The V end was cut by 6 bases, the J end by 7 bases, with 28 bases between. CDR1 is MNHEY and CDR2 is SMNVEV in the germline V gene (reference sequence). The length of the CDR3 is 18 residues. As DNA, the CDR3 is TGTGCCAGCAGCCCTTCTTTTCTAGTAGGGGTGCCTCAAAATGAGCAGTTCTTC. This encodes CASSPSFLVGVPQNEQFF.

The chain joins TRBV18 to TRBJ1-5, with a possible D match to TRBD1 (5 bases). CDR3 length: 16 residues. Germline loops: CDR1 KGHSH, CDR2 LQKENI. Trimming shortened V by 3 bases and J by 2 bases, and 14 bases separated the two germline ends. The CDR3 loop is CASSPSTGAGNQPQHF. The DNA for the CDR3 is TGTGCCAGCTCACCCTCCACCGGGGCTGGCAATCAGCCCCAGCATTTT. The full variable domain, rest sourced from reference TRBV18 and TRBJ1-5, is NAGVMQNPRHLVRRRGQEARLRCSPMKGHSHVYWYRQLPEEGLKFMVYLQKENIIDESGMPKERFSAEFPKEGPSILRIQQVVRGDSAAYFCASSPSTGAGNQPQHFGDGTRLSIL.

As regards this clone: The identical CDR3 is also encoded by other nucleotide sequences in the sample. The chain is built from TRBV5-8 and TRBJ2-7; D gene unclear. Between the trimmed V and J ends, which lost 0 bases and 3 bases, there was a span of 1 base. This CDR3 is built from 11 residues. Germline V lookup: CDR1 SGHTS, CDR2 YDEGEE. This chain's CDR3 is CASSLVYEQYF. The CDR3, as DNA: TGTGCCAGCAGCTTGGTCTACGAGCAGTACTTC. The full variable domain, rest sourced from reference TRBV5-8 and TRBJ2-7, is EAGVTQSPTHLIKTRGQQATLRCSPISGHTSVYWYQQALGLGLQFLLWYDEGEERNRGNFPPRFSGRQFPNYSSELNVNALELEDSALYLCASSLVYEQYFGPGTRLTVT.

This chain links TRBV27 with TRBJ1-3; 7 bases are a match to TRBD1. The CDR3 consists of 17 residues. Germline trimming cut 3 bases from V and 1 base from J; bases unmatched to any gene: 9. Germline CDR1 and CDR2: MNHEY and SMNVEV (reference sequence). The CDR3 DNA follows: TGTGCCAGCAGTTTTAGTCTGACAGGGCCTTCTGGAAACACCATATATTTT. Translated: CASSFSLTGPSGNTIYF.

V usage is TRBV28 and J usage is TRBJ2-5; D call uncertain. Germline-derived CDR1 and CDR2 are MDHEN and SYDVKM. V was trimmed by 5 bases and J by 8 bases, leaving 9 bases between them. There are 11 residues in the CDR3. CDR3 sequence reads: CASSPHLTQYF. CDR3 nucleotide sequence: TGTGCCAGCAGTCCCCATCTAACCCAGTACTTC.

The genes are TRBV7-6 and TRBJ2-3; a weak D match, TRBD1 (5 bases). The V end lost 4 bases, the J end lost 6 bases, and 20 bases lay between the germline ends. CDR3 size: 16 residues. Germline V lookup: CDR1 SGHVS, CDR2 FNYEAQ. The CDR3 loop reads CASSWIEDITRDTQYF. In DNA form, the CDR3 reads TGTGCCAGCAGCTGGATAGAGGACATAACACGCGATACGCAGTATTTT.

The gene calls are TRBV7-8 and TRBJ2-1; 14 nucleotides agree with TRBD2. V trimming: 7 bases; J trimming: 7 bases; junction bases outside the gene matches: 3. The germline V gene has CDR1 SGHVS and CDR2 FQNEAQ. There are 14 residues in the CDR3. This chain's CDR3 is CASTTSGRVNEQFF. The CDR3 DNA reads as TGTGCCAGCACGACTAGCGGGAGGGTGAATGAGCAGTTCTTC.

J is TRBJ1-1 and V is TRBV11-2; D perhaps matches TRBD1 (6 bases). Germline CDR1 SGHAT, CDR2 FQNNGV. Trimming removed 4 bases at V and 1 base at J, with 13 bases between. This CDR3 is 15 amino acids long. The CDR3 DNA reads TGTGCCAGCAGCTCCCGACAGGCCCAGAACACTGAAGCTTTCTTT. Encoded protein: CASSSRQAQNTEAFF.

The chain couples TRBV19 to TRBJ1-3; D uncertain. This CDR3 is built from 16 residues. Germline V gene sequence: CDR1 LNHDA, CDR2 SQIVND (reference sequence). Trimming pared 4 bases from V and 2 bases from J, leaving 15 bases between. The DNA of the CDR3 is TGTGCCAGTAGTACCCCGGGGTCGAGAACTGGAAACACCATATATTTT. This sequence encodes CASSTPGSRTGNTIYF. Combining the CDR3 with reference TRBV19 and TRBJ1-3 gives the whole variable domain DGGITQSPKYLFRKEGQNVTLSCEQNLNHDAMYWYRQDPGQGLRLIYYSQIVNDFQKGDIAEGYSVSREKKESFPLTVTSAQKNPTAFYLCASSTPGSRTGNTIYFGEGSWLTVV.